A single sample gave rise to the 30 T cell receptor beta chains below, sequenced in a study of T cell responses to AZD1222 COVID-19 vaccine. Using immunoSEQ multiplex PCR, the repertoire was profiled, and TCRdb retains in-frame clones only, with some absent. The sample consists of about 110,000 clones, 81% of them appearing once. This specimen was peripheral blood, taken on day 0 of AZD1222 vaccination. These receptors were obtained from an adult in good health.

In its sample, this clone was seen once. The chain carries TRBV7-9 and TRBJ1-5, with 9 bases lining up with TRBD1. Germline V CDR1 and CDR2: SEHNR, FQNEAQ (reference sequence). CDR3 length: 14 amino acids. V was clipped by 4 bases and J by 4 bases; unmatched bases: 2. The CDR3 loop reads CASSSGTGNQPQHF. CDR3 DNA sequence: TGTGCCAGCAGCTCGGGGACAGGGAATCAGCCCCAGCATTTT.

The gene calls are TRBV3-1 (or the pseudogene TRBV3-2) and TRBJ2-5; D unclear. V lost 0 bases to trimming and J lost 3 bases, with 17 bases between them. CDR3 length: 17 amino acids. CDR1 and CDR2 (germline): LGHDT, YNNKEL (reference sequence). CDR3 in amino acids: CASSQDLGSVGKETQYF. The CDR3 DNA follows: TGTGCCAGCAGCCAAGATCTCGGGTCGGTAGGGAAAGAGACCCAGTACTTC.

The chain is built from TRBV12-3 or TRBV12-4 and TRBJ1-2, with no clear D. V shed 2 bases and J shed 11 bases, with 15 bases lying between them. The CDR3 contains 13 residues. CDR3 sequence reads: CASSLRKGTRYTF. The CDR3, as DNA: TGTGCCAGCAGTTTAAGAAAGGGCACAAGATACACCTTC.

The chain combines TRBV5-5 with TRBJ2-1; 10 nucleotides align to TRBD2. After removal of 4 bases from V and 0 bases from J, the junction contained 16 bases not matched to a gene. Germline CDR1 reads SGHKS; CDR2 reads YYEKEE (reference sequence). The CDR3 has 20 residues. CDR3 sequence (DNA): TGTGCCAGCAGCAGAGAAACGTCCAGCGGGAGGGCTAGCTCCTACAATGAGCAGTTCTTC. Encoded protein: CASSRETSSGRASSYNEQFF.

The J gene is TRBJ2-1, the V gene TRBV9; 7 bases match TRBD2. Germline trimming cut 0 bases from V and 9 bases from J; bases unmatched to any gene: 9. Germline assignment: CDR1 SGDLS and CDR2 YYNGEE. The CDR3 loop spans 15 amino acids. The CDR3 sequence: CASSVAGAGRGEQFF. The CDR3 DNA is TGTGCCAGCAGCGTAGCTGGGGCAGGGAGGGGTGAGCAGTTCTTC.

The chain employs TRBV18 and TRBJ2-2; D may be TRBD2 (6 bases). CDR1 and CDR2 from the germline V gene are KGHSH and LQKENI. This CDR3 spans 16 amino acids. Deletions cut 4 bases from V and 0 bases from J, with 12 bases between. This CDR3 is CASSLVLAPNTGELFF. The CDR3 nucleotides read TGTGCCAGCTCACTTGTACTAGCCCCGAACACCGGGGAGCTGTTTTTT. The full variable domain, completed using reference TRBV18 and TRBJ2-2, is NAGVMQNPRHLVRRRGQEARLRCSPMKGHSHVYWYRQLPEEGLKFMVYLQKENIIDESGMPKERFSAEFPKEGPSILRIQQVVRGDSAAYFCASSLVLAPNTGELFFGEGSRLTVL.

The rearrangement uses TRBV30 and TRBJ1-2, with 7 bases lining up with TRBD1. Looked up from germline, CDR1 is GTSNPN and CDR2 is SVGIG (reference sequence). The CDR3 extends over 15 amino acids. The J segment lost 2 bases and the V segment lost 3 bases, leaving 9 bases of the junction unmatched. The CDR3 protein is CAWRGGTGANYGYTF. CDR3 DNA: TGTGCCTGGAGGGGGGGTACAGGGGCCAACTATGGCTACACCTTC.

This chain connects TRBV21-1 to TRBJ1-2. TRBV21-1 is annotated as a pseudogene. The CDR3 runs to 14 residues. The CDR3 DNA reads as TGTGCCAGCAGCTCCCGCGCGATCGTGGATGGCTACACCTTC. As protein: CASSSRAIVDGYTF.

This sequence joins TRBV6-5 and TRBJ1-5; 8 bases map to TRBD1. J gave up 2 bases and V 6 bases, and 3 bases lay outside the gene matches. The germline V gene encodes CDR1 MNHEY and CDR2 SVGAGI. This CDR3 spans 14 amino acids. The CDR3 DNA follows: TGTGCCAGCAGCAAGGACAGGGGCAATCAGCCCCAGCATTTT. Its protein product is CASSKDRGNQPQHF.

The V gene is TRBV19, the J gene TRBJ2-7; D not resolved. The length of the CDR3 is 13 residues. Trimming left V 5 bases short and J 6 bases short, with 14 bases between. Germline CDR1 is LNHDA and CDR2 is SQIVND (reference sequence). The CDR3 region has the DNA TGTGCCAGTAGTCCCCAACTATACTCCGAGCAGTACTTC. Translation gives CASSPQLYSEQYF.

The chain uses TRBV24-1 and TRBJ1-1; 9 nucleotides align to TRBD1. The CDR3 runs to 13 residues. Germline-derived CDR1 and CDR2 are KGHDR and SFDVKD. V was pared by 8 bases and J by 3 bases, with 3 bases of the junction left unmatched. CDR3 amino acids: CATKDRGDTEAFF. The CDR3 DNA follows: TGTGCCACCAAGGACAGGGGAGACACTGAAGCTTTCTTT.

J is TRBJ1-1 and V is TRBV28; no firm D call. Per the germline V gene, CDR1 is MDHEN and CDR2 is SYDVKM. This CDR3 contains 15 residues. The ends were cut back, 6 bases at V and 0 bases at J, with 14 bases in the middle. The CDR3 sequence is CASRTLGAMNTEAFF. The CDR3 DNA sequence: TGTGCCAGCAGGACCTTGGGTGCTATGAACACTGAAGCTTTCTTT.

This chain connects TRBV6-5 to TRBJ2-7; the match to TRBD2 covers 8 bases. V lost 7 bases, J lost 7 bases, and 12 bases stayed unmatched. This CDR3 is built from 14 residues. The germline V gene encodes CDR1 MNHEY and CDR2 SVGAGI. CDR3 DNA sequence: TGTGCCAGCAATAAGGGTAGCGGGAACTGGGAGCAGTACTTC. Its protein product is CASNKGSGNWEQYF.

The chain uses TRBV7-9 and TRBJ2-7; no definite D call. Trimming stripped 5 bases from V and 0 bases from J, with 14 bases between. Germline loops: CDR1 SEHNR, CDR2 FQNEAQ (reference sequence). This CDR3 spans 15 amino acids. CDR3 DNA: TGTGCCAGCAGCCGAGAGTGGATGAGCTCCTACGAGCAGTACTTC. Amino acid sequence: CASSREWMSSYEQYF.

The genes are TRBV18 and TRBJ2-2; D unclear. Trimming removed 2 bases at V and 1 base at J, with 5 bases between. Germline loops: CDR1 KGHSH, CDR2 LQKENI. The CDR3 spans 14 residues. The CDR3 nucleotides read TGTGCCAGCTCACCAACACAGAACACCGGGGAGCTGTTTTTT. This encodes CASSPTQNTGELFF. Based on the CDR3 plus reference TRBV18 and TRBJ2-2, the full variable domain is NAGVMQNPRHLVRRRGQEARLRCSPMKGHSHVYWYRQLPEEGLKFMVYLQKENIIDESGMPKERFSAEFPKEGPSILRIQQVVRGDSAAYFCASSPTQNTGELFFGEGSRLTVL.

V and J are TRBV5-4 and TRBJ2-3; 12 positions agree with TRBD2. Trimming removed 4 bases from V and 5 bases from J; junction bases left unmatched: 5. Per the germline V gene, CDR1 is SGHNT and CDR2 is YYREEE (reference sequence). This CDR3 spans 15 amino acids. The DNA of the CDR3 is TGTGCCAGCAGCACTAGCGGGGGGATTCGAGATACGCAGTATTTT. Amino acids: CASSTSGGIRDTQYF.

J is TRBJ2-3 and V is TRBV7-2, with D possibly TRBD1 on 5 matching bases. Germline V lookup: CDR1 SGHTA, CDR2 FQGNSA. Trimming removed 0 bases at V and 1 base at J, with 8 bases between. This CDR3 spans 15 amino acids. DNA for the CDR3: TGTGCCAGCAGCTTAGCGGGGCTAGGCACAGATACGCAGTATTTT. Translation gives CASSLAGLGTDTQYF. The complete variable domain, with remaining parts taken from reference TRBV7-2 and TRBJ2-3, reads GAGVSQSPSNKVTEKGKDVELRCDPISGHTALYWYRQSLGQGLEFLIYFQGNSAPDKSGLPSDRFSAERTGGSVSTLTIQRTQQEDSAVYLCASSLAGLGTDTQYFGPGTRLTVL.

This chain joins TRBV2 and TRBJ1-5; D remains ambiguous. V lost 4 bases and J lost 5, with 15 bases in between. The CDR3 is 15 residues long. Per the germline V gene, CDR1 is SNHLY and CDR2 is FYNNEI. The CDR3: CASSALLNGDQPQHF. The CDR3 region has the DNA TGTGCCAGCAGTGCTCTCCTCAATGGGGATCAGCCCCAGCATTTT.

The V call is TRBV12-2, the J call TRBJ2-7; whether TRBD2, the table's D call, matches the DNA was not checked. TRBV12-2 is reported as a pseudogene. CDR3 length: 16 residues. The CDR3 protein is CASRLAGIDDLYEQYF. CDR3 bases: TGTGCAAGTCGCTTAGCCGGGATCGACGATCTTTACGAGCAGTACTTC.

V usage is TRBV5-6 and J usage is TRBJ2-1; 11 nucleotides agree with TRBD2. Germline V gene data show CDR1 as SGHDT and CDR2 as YYEEEE. The junction had 12 bases not matched to a gene; V was cut back by 4 bases and J by 12 bases. The CDR3 has 15 residues. CDR3 sequence reads: CASSRGTSGTWGQFF. The CDR3 DNA sequence: TGTGCCAGCAGCCGCGGGACTAGCGGAACCTGGGGGCAGTTCTTC.

This clone has more than one count but fewer than ten. This chain joins TRBV5-4 and TRBJ2-7; no definite D call. V lost 5 bases to trimming and J lost 6 bases, with 15 bases between them. Germline values: CDR1 SGHNT, CDR2 YYREEE (reference sequence). The CDR3 is 13 amino acids. The chain's CDR3 is CASREALLGEQYF. The CDR3 DNA sequence: TGTGCCAGCAGAGAGGCCCTCTTGGGCGAGCAGTACTTC.

This chain joins TRBV10-2 and TRBJ2-1; TRBD2 matches at 10 bases. The CDR3 runs 14 residues. The trim removed 4 bases at V and 7 bases at J, leaving 4 bases unmatched. Germline CDR1 is WSHSY and CDR2 is SAAADI. Here the CDR3 DNA reads TGCGCCAGCAGTGGGACTAGCGGAGGGAATGAGCAGTTCTTC. Protein: CASSGTSGGNEQFF.

This clone was observed a few times. This rearrangement joins TRBV6-2 or TRBV6-3 to TRBJ1-1, with D perhaps matching TRBD1 (6 bases). Trimming took off 4 bases at V and 3 bases at J, with 18 bases between the two ends. Germline V gene data show CDR1 as MNHEY and CDR2 as SVGEGT. This CDR3 has 16 residues. Here the CDR3 reads CASSWRGAGGDTEAFF. Here the CDR3 DNA reads TGTGCCAGCAGTTGGCGGGGGGCGGGCGGCGACACTGAAGCTTTCTTT.

This clone was counted a few times. This sequence joins TRBV18 and TRBJ2-7; 7 bases fit TRBD1. Per the germline V gene, CDR1 is KGHSH and CDR2 is LQKENI. This CDR3 region has 14 residues. Unmatched junction bases numbered 2, after V lost 0 bases and J lost 3 bases. CDR3 sequence (DNA): TGTGCCAGCTCACCACCGGGACAGAACTACGAGCAGTACTTC. This sequence encodes CASSPPGQNYEQYF.

The V gene is TRBV30, the J gene TRBJ2-7; 9 positions agree with TRBD1. This CDR3 has 12 amino acids. Per the germline V gene, CDR1 is GTSNPN and CDR2 is SVGIG (reference sequence). J was trimmed by 5 bases and V by 5 bases; bases with no gene match: 4. This chain's CDR3 is CAWDRQGDEQYF. The CDR3 coding sequence is TGTGCCTGGGACAGACAGGGGGACGAGCAGTACTTC.

This clone occurred a few times. J is TRBJ1-2 and V is TRBV19; 12 bases map to TRBD1. The V gene end was trimmed by 5 bases and the J gene end by 3 bases; junction bases not matched to a gene: 7. The CDR3 runs 16 residues. Germline loops: CDR1 LNHDA, CDR2 SQIVND (reference sequence). CDR3 sequence (DNA): TGTGCCAGTAGTCCGACGGGGACAGGGGGCGACTATGGCTACACCTTC. Translated, it gives CASSPTGTGGDYGYTF.

The chain couples TRBV28 to TRBJ1-6; 7 bases are shared with TRBD1. The CDR3 spans 14 residues. Losses at the gene ends were 6 bases for V and 6 bases for J; bases not matched to a gene: 5. CDR1 and CDR2 (germline): MDHEN, SYDVKM. CDR3 bases: TGTGCCAGCAGCCAGGGGGGTGGTAATTCACCCCTCCACTTT. Its protein product is CASSQGGGNSPLHF. The full variable domain, completed using reference TRBV28 and TRBJ1-6, is DVKVTQSSRYLVKRTGEKVFLECVQDMDHENMFWYRQDPGLGLRLIYFSYDVKMKEKGDIPEGYSVSREKKERFSLILESASTNQTSMYLCASSQGGGNSPLHFGNGTRLTVT.

This chain's CDR3 is CASSQVRGSSPLHF. The CDR3 nucleotides are TGTGCCAGCAGCCAAGTACGGGGGAGTTCACCCCTCCACTTT. The J gene is TRBJ1-6, the V gene TRBV3-1 (or the pseudogene TRBV3-2); D is perhaps TRBD1 (5 bases). Germline-derived CDR1 and CDR2 are LGHDT and YNNKEL (reference sequence). V was pared by 1 base and J by 9 bases, with 10 bases between. The CDR3 totals 14 residues.

In DNA form, the CDR3 reads TGTGCCAGCAGCTTAAGAACGCGGGGAATATTGCAGCCCCAGCATTTT. The encoded protein is CASSLRTRGILQPQHF. The chain is built from TRBV7-2 and TRBJ1-5; no clear D. V lost 2 bases to trimming and J lost 7 bases, with 18 bases between them. Germline CDR1 SGHTA, CDR2 FQGNSA. This CDR3 is 16 amino acids long.

The chain couples TRBV4-3 to TRBJ1-2; 7 nucleotides align to TRBD1. Trimming at V came to 3 bases and at J to 3 bases, leaving 1 base not matched to a gene. The CDR3 is 13 amino acids. The germline gives CDR1 LGHNA, CDR2 YSLEER. The CDR3 loop reads CASSHGTDYGYTF. The DNA of the CDR3 is TGCGCCAGCAGCCACGGGACAGACTATGGCTACACCTTC.